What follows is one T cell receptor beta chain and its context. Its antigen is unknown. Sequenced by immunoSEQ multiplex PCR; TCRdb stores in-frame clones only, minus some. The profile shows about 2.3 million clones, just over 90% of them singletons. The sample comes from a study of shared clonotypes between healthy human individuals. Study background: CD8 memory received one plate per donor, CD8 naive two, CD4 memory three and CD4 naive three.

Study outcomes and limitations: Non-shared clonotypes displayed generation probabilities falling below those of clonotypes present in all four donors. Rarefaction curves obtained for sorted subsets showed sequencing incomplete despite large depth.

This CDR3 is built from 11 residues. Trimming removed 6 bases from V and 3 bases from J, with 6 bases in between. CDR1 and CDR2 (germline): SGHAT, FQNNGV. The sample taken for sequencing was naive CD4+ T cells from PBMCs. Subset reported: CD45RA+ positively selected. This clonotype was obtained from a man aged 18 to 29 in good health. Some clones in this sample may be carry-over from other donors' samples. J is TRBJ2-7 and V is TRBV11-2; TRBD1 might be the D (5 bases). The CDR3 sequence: CASRGHYEQYF. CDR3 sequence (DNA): TGTGCCAGCAGAGGACACTACGAGCAGTACTTC.